These 22 T cell receptor beta chains came from one sample sequenced in a study of cytomegalovirus exposure and HLA in healthy donors. The PCR used 60 Vbeta and 13 Jbeta primers. Profiling relied on immunoSEQ multiplex PCR, and the TCRdb table lists in-frame clones only, not all of them. The sample holds some 190,000 clones, 82% seen once. Sequencing input: PBMCs. All receptors derive from a middle-aged man in good health and CMV-seronegative.

This clone was recorded a few times. The chain is built from TRBV9 and TRBJ2-1; 8 bases match TRBD2. Trimming cost V 2 bases and J 5 bases; bases outside gene matches: 3. Germline V CDR1 and CDR2: SGDLS, YYNGEE. CDR3 size: 14 residues. Written as DNA, the CDR3 is TGTGCCAGCAGCGTCGGGGGGGCGAACAATGAGCAGTTCTTC. It is translated as CASSVGGANNEQFF.

This chain connects TRBV29-1 to TRBJ2-5; D perhaps matches TRBD1 (5 bases). This CDR3 has 15 residues. The germline V and J ends were trimmed by 3 bases and 1 base, with 15 bases remaining between them. CDR1 and CDR2 from the germline V gene are SQVTM and ANQGSEA. CDR3 coding DNA: TGCAGCGTTGATGGTTCAGGGAAGGGCCAAGAGACCCAGTACTTC. This codes for CSVDGSGKGQETQYF.

The gene calls are TRBV2 and TRBJ2-2; D is perhaps TRBD1 (5 bases). The CDR3 extends over 16 amino acids. Deletions cut 4 bases from V and 2 bases from J, with 14 bases between. From germline, CDR1 is SNHLY and CDR2 FYNNEI. The CDR3 reads CASSAQGIINTGELFF. For the CDR3, the DNA is TGTGCCAGCAGTGCCCAGGGAATAATTAACACCGGGGAGCTGTTTTTT.

This sequence joins TRBV7-3 and TRBJ2-2; D perhaps matches TRBD1 (5 bases). V lost 4 bases, J lost 6 bases, and 9 bases lay in between. This CDR3 is 13 amino acids long. CDR1 is SGHTA and CDR2 is FQGTGA in the germline V gene. The CDR3 region has the DNA TGTGCCAGCAGCTCCAGGGTTGCCGGGGAGCTGTTTTTT. It encodes CASSSRVAGELFF.

The chain links TRBV4-3 to TRBJ2-3; 10 bases line up with TRBD1. CDR1 LGHNA and CDR2 YSLEER come from the germline V gene. The ends lost 0 bases at V and 8 bases at J; junction bases unmatched: 23. This CDR3 is 21 amino acids long. The CDR3 here is CASSQDSDRGMIGGGGSTQYF. The CDR3 bases are TGCGCCAGCAGCCAAGATTCGGACAGGGGGATGATTGGAGGGGGGGGATCTACGCAGTATTTT.

DNA for the CDR3: TGCGCCAGCAGTCCTTGGGCGGGATTATTCTCCTACAATGAGCAGTTCTTC. Its protein product is CASSPWAGLFSYNEQFF. The chain recombines TRBV5-1 with TRBJ2-1; maybe TRBD2 (6 bases). CDR3 length: 17 amino acids. Trimming removed 5 bases from V and 0 bases from J, with 18 bases in between. In germline, CDR1 is SGHRS, CDR2 YFSETQ.

V gene TRBV27 combines with J gene TRBJ1-6; D remains unclear. The V and J ends lost 3 bases and 13 bases respectively, with 10 bases between them. The CDR3 sequence is 12 residues long. Germline CDR1 is MNHEY and CDR2 is SMNVEV (reference sequence). CDR3 sequence (DNA): TGTGCCAGCAGTTTGCAGGTTGGGCCCCTCCACTTT. Translated, it gives CASSLQVGPLHF.

This clone was counted between two and nine times. V usage is TRBV7-8 and J usage is TRBJ2-3, with D hard to call. The V end lost 5 bases, the J end lost 2 bases, and 11 bases lay between the germline ends. CDR1 and CDR2 from the germline V gene are SGHVS and FQNEAQ. The length of the CDR3 is 14 residues. This CDR3 is CASSPRVYTDTQYF. DNA of the CDR3: TGTGCCAGCAGCCCCCGGGTCTACACAGATACGCAGTATTTT.

The rearrangement links TRBV2 to TRBJ2-5; no clear D. The CDR3 loop spans 13 amino acids. Germline V gene lookup returns CDR1 SNHLY and CDR2 FYNNEI. Trimming left V 3 bases short and J 1 base short, with 6 bases between. CDR3 bases: TGTGCCAGCAGTGAGGGCAGCCAAGAGACCCAGTACTTC. Translated, it gives CASSEGSQETQYF.

The V and J genes are TRBV5-1 and TRBJ2-6; D may be TRBD1 (6 bases). Trimming took off 2 bases at V and 2 bases at J, with 14 bases between the two ends. Germline assignment: CDR1 SGHRS and CDR2 YFSETQ. This CDR3 contains 17 residues. The CDR3 region is CASSFPVWDTGANVLTF. Here the CDR3 DNA reads TGCGCCAGCAGCTTCCCCGTCTGGGACACTGGGGCCAACGTCCTGACTTTC.

V gene TRBV30 combines with J gene TRBJ2-1; tentative D call: TRBD1 (6 bases). The CDR3 is 15 amino acids. Germline loops: CDR1 GTSNPN, CDR2 SVGIG (reference sequence). V was shortened by 8 bases and J by 8 bases, with 25 bases between the two germline ends. The CDR3 region is CAARTLGGEGYEQFF. In DNA, the CDR3 is TGTGCCGCTAGAACTTTAGGGGGAGAAGGCTATGAGCAGTTCTTC.

This clone came up once. V is TRBV18 and J is TRBJ2-2; 10 bases line up with TRBD1. The CDR3 is 16 residues long. Losses at the gene ends were 6 bases for V and 5 bases for J; bases not matched to a gene: 9. Germline CDR1 reads KGHSH; CDR2 reads LQKENI. CDR3 amino acids: CASSPDRGRGTGELFF. CDR3 coding DNA: TGTGCCAGCTCGCCAGACAGGGGGCGCGGTACCGGGGAGCTGTTTTTT.

This chain uses TRBV9 with TRBJ2-2; no firm D call. Germline V gives CDR1 SGDLS, CDR2 YYNGEE. V lost 7 bases and J 2 bases, leaving 6 bases between the germline ends. This CDR3 spans 12 amino acids. CDR3 nucleotides: TGTGCCAGCCGAGGTAACACCGGGGAGCTGTTTTTT. Its translation: CASRGNTGELFF.

The chain couples TRBV6-5 to TRBJ2-3; D remains ambiguous. V gave up 1 base and J gave up 5 bases, with 7 bases separating them. This CDR3 has 13 amino acids. Per the germline V gene, CDR1 is MNHEY and CDR2 is SVGAGI. The CDR3 here is CASSYYEKDTQYF. CDR3 coding DNA: TGTGCCAGCAGTTACTACGAGAAAGATACGCAGTATTTT.

The gene calls are TRBV25-1 and TRBJ1-6, with no clear D. Germline loops: CDR1 MGHDK, CDR2 SYGVNS. The ends were cut back, 7 bases at V and 3 bases at J, with 7 bases in the middle. The CDR3 consists of 13 residues. The CDR3 reads CASIPSYNSPLHF. The CDR3, as DNA: TGTGCCAGCATCCCGAGCTATAATTCACCCCTCCACTTT.

The table lists this clone with a few counts. V is TRBV5-8 and J is TRBJ1-1; D is undetermined. The V gene lost 5 bases and the J gene lost 2 bases, with 13 bases spanning the gap. Germline assignment: CDR1 SGHTS and CDR2 YDEGEE. The CDR3 is 14 amino acids. For the CDR3, the DNA is TGTGCCAGCAGATATAGCGATTTAAACACTGAAGCTTTCTTT. It encodes CASRYSDLNTEAFF.

In its sample, this clone was seen once. The chain combines TRBV4-1 with TRBJ1-5; D remains ambiguous. The ends were cut back, 4 bases at V and 7 bases at J, with 14 bases in the middle. CDR3 length: 14 residues. Germline values: CDR1 MGHRA, CDR2 YSYEKL. CDR3 protein: CASSRVFTEQPQHF. CDR3 coding DNA: TGCGCCAGCAGCCGGGTATTCACAGAGCAGCCCCAGCATTTT.

V gene TRBV5-4 combines with J gene TRBJ2-7; 9 bases agree with TRBD1. V dropped 4 bases and J dropped 5; count of bases not matched to a gene: 7. CDR1 and CDR2 from the germline V gene are SGHNT and YYREEE (reference sequence). This CDR3 contains 14 residues. The CDR3 sequence is CASSPLDRGDEQYF. CDR3 bases: TGTGCCAGCAGCCCACTGGACAGGGGCGACGAGCAGTACTTC.

This clone was seen only a few times. The chain has TRBV5-1 and TRBJ1-1, with D possibly matching TRBD1 (6 bases). The CDR3 totals 16 residues. V lost 7 bases, J lost 2 bases, and 21 bases lay in between. CDR1 is SGHRS and CDR2 is YFSETQ in the germline V gene. The CDR3, as DNA: TGCGCCAGCCGCCCTACTCGGGTAGGGGGTAACACTGAAGCTTTCTTT. Its translation: CASRPTRVGGNTEAFF.

The chain uses TRBV28 and TRBJ1-1, with D unclear. Deletions cut 5 bases from V and 1 base from J, with 5 bases between. CDR3 length: 12 amino acids. Germline assignment: CDR1 MDHEN and CDR2 SYDVKM. CDR3 nucleotide sequence: TGTGCCAGCAGTCACAAGAACACTGAAGCTTTCTTT. Amino acid sequence: CASSHKNTEAFF.

The rearrangement uses TRBV7-8 and TRBJ2-3, with 12 nucleotides matching TRBD2. Germline V gene sequence: CDR1 SGHVS, CDR2 FQNEAQ. Trimming at V came to 4 bases and at J to 11 bases, leaving 10 bases not matched to a gene. This CDR3 is built from 15 residues. The CDR3 nucleotides read TGTGCCAGCAGCTCCCCGACTAGCGGGAGTAGGGGGCAGTATTTT. It encodes CASSSPTSGSRGQYF.

The J gene is TRBJ2-7, the V gene TRBV5-4; D is possibly TRBD1 (6 bases). The ends were cut back, 3 bases at V and 3 bases at J, with 13 bases in the middle. Per the germline V gene, CDR1 is SGHNT and CDR2 is YYREEE (reference sequence). The CDR3 spans 14 residues. The CDR3 spells CASSYGRGGYEQYF. CDR3 nucleotides: TGTGCCAGCAGCTACGGCAGGGGCGGCTACGAGCAGTACTTC.